This record looks at one T cell receptor (beta chain) sequence and its context. This sample is drawn from a study of OX40 agonist ivuxolimab in advanced cancers. This table comes from immunoSEQ multiplex PCR, and its TCRdb copy is limited to in-frame clones, with some not included. The sample contains about 45,000 clones, roughly 80% of which appear only once. This CDR3 is 15 amino acids long. With 1 base removed from V and 4 bases from J, the gap between germline ends came to 11 bases. Germline assignment: CDR1 LNHNV and CDR2 YYDKDF (reference sequence). The receptor comes from an adult with an advanced solid tumor such as melanoma, head and neck, liver or kidney cancer. The V gene is TRBV15, the J gene TRBJ2-1, with D tentatively TRBD2 (6 bases). This specimen was CD4+ or CD8+ T cells sorted from blood, taken in a trial of the OX40 agonist ivuxolimab. Written as DNA, the CDR3 is TGTGCCACCAGCAGAGCGGGAGTGAGTTACAATGAGCAGTTCTTC. The encoded protein is CATSRAGVSYNEQFF.